The T cell receptor beta chain under discussion was sequenced for a study of glioma-infiltrating T cells after dendritic cell vaccination. Germline lookup yields CDR1 SGHVS and CDR2 FQNEAQ. Trimming removed 2 bases from V and 0 bases from J, with 7 bases in between. This CDR3 region has 14 residues. Repertoires were generated with immunoSEQ multiplex PCR, while TCRdb's copy carries only in-frame clones and drops some. The table lists fewer than 85,000 clones, 87% of them singletons, with approximately 2% in the top ten. This sample's time point: after dendritic cell vaccination, including at tumor progression/relapse.

The source was blood, collected after dendritic cell vaccination. The receptor was isolated from a human donor with glioblastoma. This rearrangement joins TRBV7-8 to TRBJ1-1; D is undetermined. Here the CDR3 DNA reads TGTGCCAGCAGCTTAAGAGAACTGAACACTGAAGCTTTCTTT. This gives the protein CASSLRELNTEAFF.